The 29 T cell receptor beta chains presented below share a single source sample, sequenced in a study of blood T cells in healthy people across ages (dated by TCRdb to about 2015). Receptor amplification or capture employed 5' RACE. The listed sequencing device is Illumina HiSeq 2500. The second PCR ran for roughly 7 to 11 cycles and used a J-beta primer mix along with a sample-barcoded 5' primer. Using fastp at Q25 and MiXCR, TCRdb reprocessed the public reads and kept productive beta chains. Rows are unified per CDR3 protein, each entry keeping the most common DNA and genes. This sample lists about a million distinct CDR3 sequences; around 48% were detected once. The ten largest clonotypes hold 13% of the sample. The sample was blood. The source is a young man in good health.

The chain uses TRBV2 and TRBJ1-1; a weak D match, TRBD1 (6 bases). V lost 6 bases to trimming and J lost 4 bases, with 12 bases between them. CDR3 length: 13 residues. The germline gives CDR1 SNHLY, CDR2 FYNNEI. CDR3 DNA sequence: TGTGCCAGCAGAGCCAGGGGTACCACTGAAGCTTTCTTT. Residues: CASRARGTTEAFF.

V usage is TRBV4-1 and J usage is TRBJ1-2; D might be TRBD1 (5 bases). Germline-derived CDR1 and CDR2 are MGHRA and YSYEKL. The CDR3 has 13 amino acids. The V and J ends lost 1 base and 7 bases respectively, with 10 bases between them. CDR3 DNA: TGCGCCAGCAGCCAAGCTATGGGGCTTGGCTACACCTTC. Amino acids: CASSQAMGLGYTF.

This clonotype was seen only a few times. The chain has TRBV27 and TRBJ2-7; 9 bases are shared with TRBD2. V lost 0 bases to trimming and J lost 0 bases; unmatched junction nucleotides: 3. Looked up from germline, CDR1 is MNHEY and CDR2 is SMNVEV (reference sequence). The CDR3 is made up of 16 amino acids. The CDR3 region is CASSLSPSGASYEQYF. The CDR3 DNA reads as TGTGCCAGCAGTTTATCACCTAGCGGGGCCTCCTACGAGCAGTACTTC.

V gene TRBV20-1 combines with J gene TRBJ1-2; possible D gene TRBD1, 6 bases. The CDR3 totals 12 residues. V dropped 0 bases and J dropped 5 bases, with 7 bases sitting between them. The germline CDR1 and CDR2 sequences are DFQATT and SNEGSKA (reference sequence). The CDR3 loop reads CSAREQGYGYTF. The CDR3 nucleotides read TGCAGTGCTAGAGAACAGGGTTATGGCTACACCTTC.

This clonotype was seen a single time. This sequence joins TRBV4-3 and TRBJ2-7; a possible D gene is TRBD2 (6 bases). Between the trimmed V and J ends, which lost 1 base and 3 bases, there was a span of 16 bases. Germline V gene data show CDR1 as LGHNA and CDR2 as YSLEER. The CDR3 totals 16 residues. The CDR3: CASSQGVVADYYEQYF. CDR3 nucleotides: TGCGCCAGCAGCCAAGGGGTGGTAGCGGACTACTACGAGCAGTACTTC.

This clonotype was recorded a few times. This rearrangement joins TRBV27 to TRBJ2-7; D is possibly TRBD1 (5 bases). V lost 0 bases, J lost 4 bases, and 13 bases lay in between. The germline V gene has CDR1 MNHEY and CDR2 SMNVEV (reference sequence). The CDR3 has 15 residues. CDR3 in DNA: TGTGCCAGCAGTTTATCCGCGTGGGGCGAATACGAGCAGTACTTC. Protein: CASSLSAWGEYEQYF.

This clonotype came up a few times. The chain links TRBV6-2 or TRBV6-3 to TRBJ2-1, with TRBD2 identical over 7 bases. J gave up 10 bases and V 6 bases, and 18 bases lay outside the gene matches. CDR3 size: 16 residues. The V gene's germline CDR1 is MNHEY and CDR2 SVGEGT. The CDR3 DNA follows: TGTGCCAGCAGAAGATACGGCCTGGGCGGGCGGGAGGAGCAGTTCTTC. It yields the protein CASRRYGLGGREEQFF.

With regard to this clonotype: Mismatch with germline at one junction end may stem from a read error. Here the CDR3 reads CASGLDSGSYEQYF. The CDR3 coding sequence is TGTGCCAGCGGCTTAGACAGCGGGAGCTACGAGCAGTACTTC. This chain uses TRBV7-2 with TRBJ2-7; 8 bases are a match to TRBD2. The CDR3 covers 14 residues. Germline V lookup: CDR1 SGHTA, CDR2 FQGNSA.

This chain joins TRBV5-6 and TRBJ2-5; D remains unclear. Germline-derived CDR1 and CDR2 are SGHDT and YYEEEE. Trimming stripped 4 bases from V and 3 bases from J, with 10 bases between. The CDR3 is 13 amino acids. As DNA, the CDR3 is TGTGCCAGCAGCAAACGTGGAGAAGAGACCCAGTACTTC. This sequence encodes CASSKRGEETQYF.

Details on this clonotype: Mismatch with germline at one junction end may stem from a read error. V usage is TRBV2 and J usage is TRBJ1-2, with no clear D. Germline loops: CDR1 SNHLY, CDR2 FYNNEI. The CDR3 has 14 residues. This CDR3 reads CACSEARPGYGYTF. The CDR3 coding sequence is TGTGCCTGCAGTGAGGCCAGGCCCGGGTATGGCTACACCTTC.

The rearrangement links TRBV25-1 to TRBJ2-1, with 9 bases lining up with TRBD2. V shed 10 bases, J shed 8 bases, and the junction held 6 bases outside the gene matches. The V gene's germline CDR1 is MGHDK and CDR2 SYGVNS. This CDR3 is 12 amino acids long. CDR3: CAKSRLADEQFF. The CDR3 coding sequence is TGTGCCAAATCCAGACTAGCGGATGAGCAGTTCTTC.

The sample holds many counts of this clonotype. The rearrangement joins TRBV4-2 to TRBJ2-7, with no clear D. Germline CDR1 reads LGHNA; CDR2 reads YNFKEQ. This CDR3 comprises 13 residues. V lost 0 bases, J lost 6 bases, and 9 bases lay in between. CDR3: CASSQDRGTEQYF. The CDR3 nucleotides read TGTGCCAGCAGCCAAGATCGCGGTACCGAGCAGTACTTC.

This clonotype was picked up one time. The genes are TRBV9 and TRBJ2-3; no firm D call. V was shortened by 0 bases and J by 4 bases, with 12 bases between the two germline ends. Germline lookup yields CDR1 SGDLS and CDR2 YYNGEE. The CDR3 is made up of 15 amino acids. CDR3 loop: CASSVAPLGPDTQYF. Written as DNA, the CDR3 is TGTGCCAGCAGCGTAGCGCCCCTAGGGCCAGATACGCAGTATTTT.

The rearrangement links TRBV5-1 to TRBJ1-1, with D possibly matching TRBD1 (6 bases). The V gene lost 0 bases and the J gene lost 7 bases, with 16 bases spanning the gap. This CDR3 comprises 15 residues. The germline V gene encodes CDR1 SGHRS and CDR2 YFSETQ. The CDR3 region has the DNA TGCGCCAGCAGCTTGGCCTACGGGGGCCCGAATGAAGCTTTCTTT. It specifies CASSLAYGGPNEAFF.

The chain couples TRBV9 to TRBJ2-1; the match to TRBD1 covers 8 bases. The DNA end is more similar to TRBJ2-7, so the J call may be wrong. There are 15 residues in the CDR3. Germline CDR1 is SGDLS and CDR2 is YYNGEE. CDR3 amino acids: CASSVGGDRSSEQYF. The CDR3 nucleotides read TGTGCCAGCAGCGTAGGGGGGGACAGGTCAAGCGAGCAGTACTTC.

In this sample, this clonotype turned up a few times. The CDR3 DNA follows: TGTGCCAGCAGTTTCATGGGGCTAGGCGAGCAGTACTTC. Translating it yields CASSFMGLGEQYF. The chain has TRBV12-3 or TRBV12-4 and TRBJ2-7; D possibly corresponds to TRBD1 (5 bases). The CDR3 totals 13 residues. V lost 3 bases, J lost 6 bases, and 12 bases lay in between.

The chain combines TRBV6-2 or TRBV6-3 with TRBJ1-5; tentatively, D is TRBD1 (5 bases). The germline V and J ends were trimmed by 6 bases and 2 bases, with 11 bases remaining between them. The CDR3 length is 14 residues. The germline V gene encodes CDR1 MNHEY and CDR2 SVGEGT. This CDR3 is CASSQGGRNQPQHF. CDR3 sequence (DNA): TGTGCCAGCAGCCAGGGAGGGCGCAATCAGCCCCAGCATTTT.

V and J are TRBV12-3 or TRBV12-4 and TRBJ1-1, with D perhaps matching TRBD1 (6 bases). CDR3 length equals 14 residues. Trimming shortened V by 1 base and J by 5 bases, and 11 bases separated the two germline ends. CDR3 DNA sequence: TGTGCCAGCAGTTTAGGACAGGTTTGGACTGAAGCTTTCTTT. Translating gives CASSLGQVWTEAFF.

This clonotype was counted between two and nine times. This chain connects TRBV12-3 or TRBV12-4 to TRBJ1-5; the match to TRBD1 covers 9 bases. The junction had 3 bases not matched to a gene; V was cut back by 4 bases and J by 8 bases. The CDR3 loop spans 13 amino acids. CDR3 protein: CASSSTGGEPQHF. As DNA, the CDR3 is TGTGCCAGCAGTTCGACAGGGGGGGAGCCCCAGCATTTT.

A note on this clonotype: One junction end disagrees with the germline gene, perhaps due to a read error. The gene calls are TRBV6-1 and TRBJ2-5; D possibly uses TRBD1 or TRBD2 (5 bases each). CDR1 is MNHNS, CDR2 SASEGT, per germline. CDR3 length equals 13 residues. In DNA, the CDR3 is TGTACCAGCAGTGAAGCCGGGACAGAGACCCAGTACTTC. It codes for CTSSEAGTETQYF.

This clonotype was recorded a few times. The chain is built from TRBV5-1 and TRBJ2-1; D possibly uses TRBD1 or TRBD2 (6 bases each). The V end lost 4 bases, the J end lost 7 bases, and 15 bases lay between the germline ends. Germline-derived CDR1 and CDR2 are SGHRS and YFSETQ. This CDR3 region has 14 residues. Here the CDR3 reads CASSHGTRGNEQFF. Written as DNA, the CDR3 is TGCGCCAGCAGCCACGGGACACGGGGGAATGAGCAGTTCTTC.

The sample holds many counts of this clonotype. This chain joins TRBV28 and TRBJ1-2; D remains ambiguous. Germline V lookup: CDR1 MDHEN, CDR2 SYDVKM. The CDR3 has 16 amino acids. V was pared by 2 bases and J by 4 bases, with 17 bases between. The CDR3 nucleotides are TGTGCCAGCAGTTTAGACCGGGAAAGGGCTACCTATGGCTACACCTTC. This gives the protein CASSLDRERATYGYTF.

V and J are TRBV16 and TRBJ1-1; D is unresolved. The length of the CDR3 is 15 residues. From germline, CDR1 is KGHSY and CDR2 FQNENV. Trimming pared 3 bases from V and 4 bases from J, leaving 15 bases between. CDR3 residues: CASSHPTALSTEAFF. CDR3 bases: TGTGCCAGCAGCCACCCGACCGCGTTGAGCACTGAAGCTTTCTTT.

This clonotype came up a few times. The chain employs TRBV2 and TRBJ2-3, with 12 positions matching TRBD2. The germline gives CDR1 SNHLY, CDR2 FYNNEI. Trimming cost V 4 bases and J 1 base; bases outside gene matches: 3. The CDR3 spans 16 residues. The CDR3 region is CASSARLAGGTDTQYF. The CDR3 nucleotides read TGTGCCAGCAGTGCCCGACTAGCGGGGGGCACAGATACGCAGTATTTT.

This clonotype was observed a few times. DNA for the CDR3: TGCGCCAGCAGCCAAGACCTGAGCTCAGAGCAAGAGACCCAGTACTTC. This translates into CASSQDLSSEQETQYF. V and J are TRBV4-1 and TRBJ2-5; D is undetermined. The germline gives CDR1 MGHRA, CDR2 YSYEKL. V was shortened by 0 bases and J by 2 bases, with 13 bases between the two germline ends. CDR3 length equals 16 residues.

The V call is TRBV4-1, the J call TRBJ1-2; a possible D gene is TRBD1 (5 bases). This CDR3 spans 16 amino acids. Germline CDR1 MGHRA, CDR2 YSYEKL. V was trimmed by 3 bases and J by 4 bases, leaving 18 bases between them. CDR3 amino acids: CASSQIQTDHLYGYTF. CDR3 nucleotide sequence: TGCGCCAGCAGCCAGATACAGACAGATCACCTCTATGGCTACACCTTC.

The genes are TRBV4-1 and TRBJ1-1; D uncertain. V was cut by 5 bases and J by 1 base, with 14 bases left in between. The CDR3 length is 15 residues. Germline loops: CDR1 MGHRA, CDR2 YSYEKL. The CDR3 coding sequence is TGCGCCAGCAGCTACAGTCCAGAGTCGAACACTGAAGCTTTCTTT. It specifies CASSYSPESNTEAFF.

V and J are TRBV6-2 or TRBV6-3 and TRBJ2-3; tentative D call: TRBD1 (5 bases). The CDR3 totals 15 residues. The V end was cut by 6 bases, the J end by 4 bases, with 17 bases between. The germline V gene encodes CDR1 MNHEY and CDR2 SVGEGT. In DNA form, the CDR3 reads TGTGCCAGCAGCCTCATAGGGGTAGGATCAGATACGCAGTATTTT. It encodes CASSLIGVGSDTQYF.

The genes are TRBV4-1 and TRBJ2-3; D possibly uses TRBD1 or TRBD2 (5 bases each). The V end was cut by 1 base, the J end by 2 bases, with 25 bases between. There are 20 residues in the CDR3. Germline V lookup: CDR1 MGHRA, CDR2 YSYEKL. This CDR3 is CASSQGTGQKRGSYTDTQYF. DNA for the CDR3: TGCGCCAGCAGCCAAGGAACGGGGCAGAAAAGAGGGTCCTACACAGATACGCAGTATTTT.